The present T cell receptor beta chain was sequenced within a study of T cell responses to AZD1222 COVID-19 vaccine. Whole-study results and caveats: White British ancestry dominated among donors, who included more females, and clonal diversity was possibly underestimated. Repertoires were obtained solely post-peak T cell response. Close to half of spike-specific TCRs reportedly recognize unmutated variant regions. An increase in Spike-specific TCR breadth and depth was observed after two AZD1222 doses.

This clone was seen a single time. Its target is unknown. J was trimmed by 5 bases and V by 4 bases; bases with no gene match: 5. Per germline, CDR1 MNHNY and CDR2 SVGAGI (reference sequence). CDR3 length: 14 residues. TCRdb's table, derived via immunoSEQ multiplex PCR, lists solely in-frame clones and lacks some. The repertoire holds about 120,000 clones, with more than 80% as singletons. The sequencing used peripheral blood, collected 28 days after the second dose of the MenACWY control vaccine. The TCR comes from an adult who received the MenACWY meningococcal vaccine as a control. V gene TRBV6-6 combines with J gene TRBJ2-1; TRBD2 agrees at 7 bases. This CDR3 reads CASSSERGHNEQFF. Written as DNA, the CDR3 is TGTGCCAGCAGTTCTGAGCGGGGCCACAATGAGCAGTTCTTC.